This note documents a single T cell receptor beta chain sequence. Time point described: peripheral blood 6 weeks after treatment start. The data stem from a study of PD-L1 blockade in urothelial cancer. Study context: Individuals in the cohort had been given 0 to 3 earlier chemotherapy regimens.

Using immunoSEQ multiplex PCR, the repertoire was profiled, and TCRdb retains in-frame clones only, with some absent. The sample yields roughly 46,000 clones, 70% to 85% seen once. The CDR3 is 15 residues long. Trimming took off 1 base at V and 4 bases at J, with 14 bases between the two ends. Germline-derived CDR1 and CDR2 are MNHEY and SMNVEV (reference sequence). The clonotype was recovered from a man aged 45 to 65 with urothelial cancer. V usage is TRBV27 and J usage is TRBJ2-7, with TRBD1 as a possible D gene (5 bases). Here the sequenced sample was PBMCs, taken around atezolizumab (anti-PD-L1) treatment. This CDR3 is CASSLFSGKGYEQYF. CDR3 DNA sequence: TGTGCCAGCAGTTTATTTTCAGGGAAGGGTTACGAGCAGTACTTC.